A selection of T cell receptor beta chains follows, all from one sample in a study of T cell clusters in autoimmune cytopenias. Each CDR3 protein gets one entry in TCRdb, which reprocessed the multiplex PCR reads and gives no DNA. This table holds around 2,600 distinct CDR3 sequences. Sequenced input: peripheral blood. These receptors were obtained from a human donor with an autoimmune cytopenia or autoimmune hepatitis (not recorded which). CDR3s include the opening cysteine and the closing phenylalanine or tryptophan. Size is stated for part of the rows, as once, few or many counts, or as a class when the clone is expanded.

TRBV7-2,TRBJ2-3,large,16,CASSLVVARGSDTQYF
TRBV7-9,TRBJ2-5,medium-sized,15,CASSHRQGLGETQYF
TRBV29-1,TRBJ1-1,medium-sized,12,CSVDTGYTEAFF
TRBV27,TRBJ1-1,NA,15,CASCWSPGQDTEAFF
TRBV5-4,TRBJ1-1,medium-sized,14,CASSSGNGGTEAFF
TRBV5-1,TRBJ1-3,NA,13,CASSGSAGNTIYF
TRBV6-1,TRBJ2-5,medium-sized,13,CASTLDRGETQYF
TRBV6-4,TRBJ1-3,medium-sized,14,CASSDSGAGNTIYF
TRBV7-6,TRBJ1-2,medium-sized,13,CASSLWGNYGYTF
TRBV5-5,TRBJ1-1,NA,14,CASSEADRGLRAFF
TRBV30,TRBJ1-1,medium-sized,11,CAWTVNTEAFF
TRBV7-9,TRBJ2-7,medium-sized,14,CASSPGGGTDEQYF
TRBV6-2/TRBV6-3,TRBJ1-2,medium-sized,14,CASKPRGAVYGYTF
TRBV6-2/TRBV6-3,TRBJ1-2,medium-sized,13,CASSYPQGRGYTF
TRBV20-1,TRBJ2-3,medium-sized,12,CSAREVSDTQYF
TRBV6-2/TRBV6-3,TRBJ1-2,medium-sized,15,CASSSSPQSTGGYTF
TRBV9,TRBJ1-3,NA,18,CASSLSSGQGAGGNTIYF
TRBV29-1,TRBJ1-1,medium-sized,15,CSVVGVDRMGTEAFF
TRBV6-6,TRBJ2-1,medium-sized,12,CASSYSTNEQFF
TRBV27,TRBJ1-2,medium-sized,14,CASAIQGGNYGYTF
TRBV19,TRBJ1-6,medium-sized,13,CASRTGNNSPLHF
TRBV6-2/TRBV6-3,TRBJ2-3,medium-sized,15,CASSSRGASTDTQYF
TRBV6-5,TRBJ1-6,NA,12,CASRPQGPPLHF
TRBV18,TRBJ1-1,medium-sized,15,CASSPYGTENTEAFF
TRBV5-4,TRBJ2-7,medium-sized,16,CASSLGAGQATYEQYF
TRBV4-2,TRBJ1-6,NA,16,CASSQDPGQAFSPLHF
TRBV29-1,TRBJ1-1,medium-sized,14,CSVLGGLTGTEAFF
TRBV11-2,TRBJ2-1,NA,15,CASSSYRGSRNEQFF
TRBV18,TRBJ1-2,medium-sized,14,CASSPTGDGYGYTF
TRBV20-1,TRBJ2-1,NA,15,CSESNPNSRGNEQFF
TRBV20-1,TRBJ1-1,NA,12,CSAKDRSTEAFF
TRBV19,TRBJ2-6,medium-sized,18,CASNTPRYSMSGANVLTF
TRBV14,TRBJ2-5,medium-sized,13,CASSSLQAGTQYF
TRBV27,TRBJ2-1,medium-sized,17,CASSSQAQGTTYNEQFF
TRBV28,TRBJ1-2,NA,14,CASSLSGGGMGYTF
TRBV30,TRBJ1-2,medium-sized,12,CAWSMGVYGYTF
TRBV6-5,TRBJ2-5,medium-sized,11,CASSYYETQYF
TRBV27,TRBJ1-2,medium-sized,13,CASSFQGGYGYTF
TRBV7-9,TRBJ1-2,NA,14,CASRRTGKEEGYTF
TRBV4-2,TRBJ2-6,NA,16,CASSQQGWSGANVLTF
TRBV5-5,TRBJ2-3,medium-sized,16,CASSVTLTSGGDTQYF
TRBV19,TRBJ1-5,medium-sized,15,CASRMGTVSNQPQHF
TRBV4-3,TRBJ1-2,NA,15,CASSQERAVNNGYTF
TRBV18,TRBJ1-3,medium-sized,14,CASFGQSSGNTIYF
TRBV4-3,TRBJ1-5,NA,15,CASSQARHSNQPQHF
TRBV19,TRBJ2-1,medium-sized,14,CASNVWGPNNEQFF
TRBV7-6,TRBJ2-1,large,13,CASSSSYNNEQFF
TRBV12-3/TRBV12-4,TRBJ1-1,medium-sized,14,CASSPLAVNTEAFF
TRBV7-9,TRBJ2-5,NA,15,CASSLRVGSEETQYF
TRBV6-6,TRBJ1-2,medium-sized,13,CASSLDGNYGYTF
TRBV5-1,TRBJ2-7,NA,15,CASSLDGTGVYEQYF
TRBV7-9,TRBJ1-2,medium-sized,14,CASSGPRDEGGYTF
TRBV6-5,TRBJ1-2,medium-sized,13,CASSKDIVYGYTF
TRBV28,TRBJ2-6,NA,16,CASRGTGGSGANVLTF
TRBV19,TRBJ2-1,medium-sized,14,CASSPGQGLRGQFF
TRBV2,TRBJ1-6,NA,15,CASSQGAGPSSPLHF
TRBV20-1,TRBJ2-1,NA,14,CSPRLAGSYNEQFF
TRBV6-1,TRBJ1-3,medium-sized,14,CASSVAETGNTIYF
TRBV12-3/TRBV12-4,TRBJ2-2,medium-sized,15,CASSLGAHVTGELFF